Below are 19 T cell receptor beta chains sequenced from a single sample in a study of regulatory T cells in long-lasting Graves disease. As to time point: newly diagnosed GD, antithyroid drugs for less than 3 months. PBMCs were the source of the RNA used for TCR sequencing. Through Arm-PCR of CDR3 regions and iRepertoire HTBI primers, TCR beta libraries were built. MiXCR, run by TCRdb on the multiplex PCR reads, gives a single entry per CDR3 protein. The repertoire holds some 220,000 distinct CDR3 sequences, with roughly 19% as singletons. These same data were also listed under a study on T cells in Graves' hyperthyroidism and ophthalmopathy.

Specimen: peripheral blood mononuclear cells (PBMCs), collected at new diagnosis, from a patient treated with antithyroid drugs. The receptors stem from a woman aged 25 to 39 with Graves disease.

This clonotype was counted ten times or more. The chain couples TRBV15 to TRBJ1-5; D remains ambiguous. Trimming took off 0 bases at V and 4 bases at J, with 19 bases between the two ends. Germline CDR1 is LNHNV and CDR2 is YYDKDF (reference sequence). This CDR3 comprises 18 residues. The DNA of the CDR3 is TGTGCCACCAGCAGAGATTACGGGCGGCGGGGAGAGAATCAGCCCCAGCATTTT. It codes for CATSRDYGRRGENQPQHF.

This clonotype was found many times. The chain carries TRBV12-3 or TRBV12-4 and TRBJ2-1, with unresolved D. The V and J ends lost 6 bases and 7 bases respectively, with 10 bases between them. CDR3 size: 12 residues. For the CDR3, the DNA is TGTGCCAGCAGCGTGTTCTTAAATGAGCAGTTCTTC. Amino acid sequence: CASSVFLNEQFF.

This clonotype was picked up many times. The CDR3 DNA follows: TGTGCCAGCAGCCCCGGGGACAGTAAAGCTTTCTTT. This encodes CASSPGDSKAFF. The chain couples TRBV7-2 to TRBJ1-1; 7 bases agree with TRBD1. The CDR3 spans 12 residues. CDR1 is SGHTA and CDR2 is FQGNSA in the germline V gene. With 5 bases clipped from V and 9 bases from J, the junction kept 6 bases outside the gene matches.

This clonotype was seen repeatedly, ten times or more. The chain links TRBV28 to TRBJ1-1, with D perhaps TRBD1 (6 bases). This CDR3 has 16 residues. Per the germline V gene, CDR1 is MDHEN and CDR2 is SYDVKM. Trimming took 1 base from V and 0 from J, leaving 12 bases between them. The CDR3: CASSLYAGGMNTEAFF. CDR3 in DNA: TGTGCCAGCAGTTTATACGCGGGGGGCATGAACACTGAAGCTTTCTTT.

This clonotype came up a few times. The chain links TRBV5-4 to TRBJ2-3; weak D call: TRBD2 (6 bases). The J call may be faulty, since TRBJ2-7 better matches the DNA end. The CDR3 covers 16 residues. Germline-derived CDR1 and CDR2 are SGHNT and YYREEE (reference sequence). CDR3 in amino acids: CASSLGRRASRGEQYF. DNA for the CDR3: TGTGCCAGCAGCTTGGGTCGGCGAGCCTCACGGGGGGAGCAGTACTTC.

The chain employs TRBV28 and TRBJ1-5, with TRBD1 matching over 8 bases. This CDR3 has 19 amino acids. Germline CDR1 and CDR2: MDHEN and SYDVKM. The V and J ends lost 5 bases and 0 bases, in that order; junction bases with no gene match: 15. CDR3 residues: CASSVPGTGVSYSNQPQHF. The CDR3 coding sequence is TGTGCCAGCAGTGTACCCGGGACAGGAGTATCTTATAGCAATCAGCCCCAGCATTTT.

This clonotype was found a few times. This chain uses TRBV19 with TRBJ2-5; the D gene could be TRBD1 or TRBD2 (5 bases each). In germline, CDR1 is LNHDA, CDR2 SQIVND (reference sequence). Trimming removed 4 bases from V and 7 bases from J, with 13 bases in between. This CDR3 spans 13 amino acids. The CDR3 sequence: CASSNGPGGTQYF. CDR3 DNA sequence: TGTGCCAGTAGTAATGGGCCTGGGGGGACCCAGTACTTC.

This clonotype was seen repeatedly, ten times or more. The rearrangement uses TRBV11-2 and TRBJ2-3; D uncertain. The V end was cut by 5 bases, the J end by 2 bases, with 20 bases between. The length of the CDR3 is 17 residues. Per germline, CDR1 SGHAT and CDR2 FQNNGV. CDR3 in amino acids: CASSTLTPVGYTDTQYF. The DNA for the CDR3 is TGTGCCAGCAGCACCCTCACCCCTGTCGGGTACACAGATACGCAGTATTTT.

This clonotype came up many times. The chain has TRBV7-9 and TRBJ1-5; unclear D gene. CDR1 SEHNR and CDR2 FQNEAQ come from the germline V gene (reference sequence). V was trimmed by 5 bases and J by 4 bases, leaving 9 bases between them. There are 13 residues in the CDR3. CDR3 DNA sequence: TGTGCCAGCAGCCAGGACGGGAATCAGCCCCAGCATTTT. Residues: CASSQDGNQPQHF.

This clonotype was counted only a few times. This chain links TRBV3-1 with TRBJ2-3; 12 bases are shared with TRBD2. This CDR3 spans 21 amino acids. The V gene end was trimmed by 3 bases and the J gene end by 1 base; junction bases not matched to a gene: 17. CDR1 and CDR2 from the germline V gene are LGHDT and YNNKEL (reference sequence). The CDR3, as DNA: TGTGCCAGCAGCCATCTCAAACGACTAGCGGGGGATACACGGGGCACAGATACGCAGTATTTT. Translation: CASSHLKRLAGDTRGTDTQYF.

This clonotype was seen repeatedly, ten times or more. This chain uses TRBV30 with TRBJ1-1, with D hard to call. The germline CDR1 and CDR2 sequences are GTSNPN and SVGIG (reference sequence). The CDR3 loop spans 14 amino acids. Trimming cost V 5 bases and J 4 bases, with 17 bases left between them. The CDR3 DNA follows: TGTGCCTGGCTGGGTCAGCCTAAAGGCACTGAAGCTTTCTTT. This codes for CAWLGQPKGTEAFF. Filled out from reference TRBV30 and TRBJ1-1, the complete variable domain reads SQTIHQWPATLVQPVGSPLSLECTVEGTSNPNLYWYRQAAGRGLQLLFYSVGIGQISSEVPQNLSASRPQDRQFILSSKKLLLSDSGFYLCAWLGQPKGTEAFFGQGTRLTVV.

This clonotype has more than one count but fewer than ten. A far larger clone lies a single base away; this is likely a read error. CDR3 region: CAGSLFLGDSAHEQYF. For the CDR3, the DNA is TGTGCCGGCAGTTTATTTCTGGGGGACAGCGCCCACGAGCAGTACTTC. This sequence joins TRBV28 and TRBJ2-4, with TRBD1 matching 7 bases. TRBJ2-7 explains the end of the DNA better; the J call may be wrong. There are 16 residues in the CDR3. Germline-derived CDR1 and CDR2 are MDHEN and SYDVKM.

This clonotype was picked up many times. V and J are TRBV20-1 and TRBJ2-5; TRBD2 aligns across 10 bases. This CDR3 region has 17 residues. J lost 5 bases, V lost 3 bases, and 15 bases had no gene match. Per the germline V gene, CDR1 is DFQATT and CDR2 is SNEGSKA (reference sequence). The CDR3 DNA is TGCAGTGCTAGTGTCTTGGGGAGCGGGGGGGCTAGGGAGACCCAGTACTTC. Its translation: CSASVLGSGGARETQYF.

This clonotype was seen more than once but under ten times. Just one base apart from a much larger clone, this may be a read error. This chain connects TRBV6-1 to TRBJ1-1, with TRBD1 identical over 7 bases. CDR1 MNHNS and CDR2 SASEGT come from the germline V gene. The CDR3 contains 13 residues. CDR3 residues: CVSSEQGHTEAFF. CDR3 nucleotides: TGTGTCAGCAGTGAACAGGGGCACACTGAAGCTTTCTTT.

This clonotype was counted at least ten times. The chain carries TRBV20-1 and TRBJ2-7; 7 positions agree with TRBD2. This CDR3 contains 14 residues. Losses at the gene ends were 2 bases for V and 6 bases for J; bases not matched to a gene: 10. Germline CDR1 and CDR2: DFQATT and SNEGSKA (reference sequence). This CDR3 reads CSARPGLVIVEQYF. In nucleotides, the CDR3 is TGCAGTGCTAGACCCGGACTAGTCATAGTCGAGCAGTACTTC.

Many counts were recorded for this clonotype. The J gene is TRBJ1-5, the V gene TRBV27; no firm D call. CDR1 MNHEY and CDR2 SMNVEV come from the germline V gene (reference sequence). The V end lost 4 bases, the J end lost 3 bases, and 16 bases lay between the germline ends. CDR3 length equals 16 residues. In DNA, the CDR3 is TGTGCCAGCAGTTCTACCCCGCCGCGCGCCAATCAGCCCCAGCATTTT. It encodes CASSSTPPRANQPQHF.

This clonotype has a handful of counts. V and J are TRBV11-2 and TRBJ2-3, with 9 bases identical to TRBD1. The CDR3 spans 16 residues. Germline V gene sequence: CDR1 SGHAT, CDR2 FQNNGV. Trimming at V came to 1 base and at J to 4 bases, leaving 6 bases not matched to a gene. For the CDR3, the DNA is TGTGCCAGCAGCTTAGGACAGGGGGGGCCGGCAGATACGCAGTATTTT. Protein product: CASSLGQGGPADTQYF. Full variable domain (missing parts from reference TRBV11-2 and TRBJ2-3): EAGVAQSPRYKIIEKRQSVAFWCNPISGHATLYWYQQILGQGPKLLIQFQNNGVVDDSQLPKDRFSAERLKGVDSTLKIQPAKLEDSAVYLCASSLGQGGPADTQYFGPGTRLTVL.

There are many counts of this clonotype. The CDR3 spells CASRLGQATFF. CDR3 DNA: TGTGCCAGCAGATTAGGACAGGCAACTTTCTTT. The chain employs TRBV5-4 and TRBJ1-1; 7 positions agree with TRBD1. Trimming at V came to 5 bases and at J to 12 bases, leaving 7 bases not matched to a gene. The CDR3 totals 11 residues. Per the germline V gene, CDR1 is SGHNT and CDR2 is YYREEE (reference sequence). The full variable domain, in which reference TRBV5-4 and TRBJ1-1 provide the parts outside the CDR3, is ETGVTQSPTHLIKTRGQQVTLRCSSQSGHNTVSWYQQALGQGPQFIFQYYREEENGRGNFPPRFSGLQFPNYSSELNVNALELDDSALYLCASRLGQATFFGQGTRLTVV.

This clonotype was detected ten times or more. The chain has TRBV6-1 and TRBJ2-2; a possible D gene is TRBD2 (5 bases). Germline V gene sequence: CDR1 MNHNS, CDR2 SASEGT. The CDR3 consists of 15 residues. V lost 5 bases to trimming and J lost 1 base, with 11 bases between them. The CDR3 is CASSPEAGNTGELFF. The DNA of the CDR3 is TGTGCCAGCAGTCCCGAGGCGGGGAACACCGGGGAGCTGTTTTTT.